This T cell receptor beta chain is drawn from a study of cytomegalovirus exposure and HLA in healthy donors. Study-level points and caveats: In a later analysis, first-cohort TCR clusters were found to tend to co-occur in the roughly 120 validation repertoires. Cytomegalovirus status, reportedly, was diagnosed with high specificity and sensitivity by the classifier.

Notes on this clone: Its antigen is not identified.

Some clones are missing from TCRdb's copy, which holds only in-frame ones; the method was immunoSEQ multiplex PCR. The sample holds under 200,000 clones, roughly 90% seen once. This CDR3 has 14 amino acids. V lost 4 bases and J lost 2, with 11 bases in between. Germline V gene lookup returns CDR1 SGHRS and CDR2 YFSETQ. The donors were part of the 120-subject validation cohort, which stood apart from the approximately 630-subject first cohort. The V call is TRBV5-1, the J call TRBJ2-3; D uncertain. The TCR comes from a woman in her twenties or thirties in good health and CMV-seronegative. What was sequenced was PBMCs. The CDR3: CASSPWQFTDTQYF. The CDR3, as DNA: TGCGCCAGCAGCCCGTGGCAGTTCACAGATACGCAGTATTTT.